This TCR beta chain was captured by sequencing in a study of T cells in Graves' hyperthyroidism and ophthalmopathy. The wider study: Peripheral blood draws took place at initial diagnosis, ahead of any treatment. Points from the study as a whole: Most clonotypes expanded in the thyroid (above 0.001) were also present in blood.

The CDR3 length is 13 residues. Trimming took off 5 bases at V and 6 bases at J, with 14 bases between the two ends. Per the germline V gene, CDR1 is KGHSH and CDR2 is LQKENI. This clonotype has at least ten counts. Antigen specificity is unknown. Amplified TCR beta CDR3 regions derived from RNA transcripts. The primer set for the first-round RT-PCR of the TCR CDR3 was HTBI. A single record per CDR3 protein comes from TCRdb applying MiXCR to the multiplex PCR reads. The profile shows about 250,000 distinct CDR3 sequences, roughly 15% of them singletons. The rearrangement uses TRBV18 and TRBJ2-7, with D maybe TRBD1 (6 bases). The receptor was isolated from a woman aged 50 to 60 with Graves' hyperthyroidism that later progressed to Graves' ophthalmopathy. Material for sequencing was blood. CDR3 coding DNA: TGTGCCAGCTCAACGAACAGGGTAGCCGAGCAGTACTTC. Translation gives CASSTNRVAEQYF.